Each of the 14 T cell receptor beta chains below was sequenced from the same sample in a study of shared clonotypes between healthy human individuals. Libraries were prepared by immunoSEQ multiplex PCR; TCRdb keeps only in-frame clonotypes and omits some of them. The data contain about 2 million clones, around 95% of them singletons. The sequenced sample was naive CD4+ T cells sorted from blood. Specified subset: CD45RA+ positively selected. Receptors were obtained from a man between 18 and 29 years old in good health.

The J gene is TRBJ2-1, the V gene TRBV7-2; 9 bases agree with TRBD1. The trim removed 5 bases at V and 4 bases at J, leaving 6 bases unmatched. Germline-derived CDR1 and CDR2 are SGHTA and FQGNSA. The CDR3 is made up of 15 amino acids. CDR3 sequence: CASSEDRGKYNEQFF. The CDR3 DNA sequence: TGTGCCAGCAGCGAGGACAGGGGAAAGTACAATGAGCAGTTCTTC. The full variable domain, rest sourced from reference TRBV7-2 and TRBJ2-1, is GAGVSQSPSNKVTEKGKDVELRCDPISGHTALYWYRQSLGQGLEFLIYFQGNSAPDKSGLPSDRFSAERTGGSVSTLTIQRTQQEDSAVYLCASSEDRGKYNEQFFGPGTRLTVL.

The V and J genes are TRBV10-2 and TRBJ1-5; D gene unclear. Germline values: CDR1 WSHSY, CDR2 SAAADI. The V and J ends lost 3 bases and 3 bases respectively, with 6 bases between them. The CDR3 length is 13 residues. CDR3 sequence: CASSDRSNQPQHF. The CDR3 DNA reads TGCGCCAGCAGTGACAGGTCCAATCAGCCCCAGCATTTT.

The rearrangement uses TRBV30 and TRBJ2-5; no firm D call. Deletions cut 1 base from V and 6 bases from J, with 6 bases between. The CDR3 spans 11 residues. The germline gives CDR1 GTSNPN, CDR2 SVGIG (reference sequence). CDR3 protein: CAWSAEKTQYF. In nucleotides, the CDR3 is TGTGCCTGGAGTGCAGAAAAGACCCAGTACTTC.

V usage is TRBV19 and J usage is TRBJ1-2; the match to TRBD1 covers 7 bases. J gave up 2 bases and V 6 bases, and 15 bases lay outside the gene matches. The CDR3 loop spans 17 amino acids. CDR1 LNHDA and CDR2 SQIVND come from the germline V gene (reference sequence). CDR3 loop: CASRGQAADLGNYGYTF. In nucleotides, the CDR3 is TGTGCCAGTAGAGGACAGGCAGCGGATTTGGGGAACTATGGCTACACCTTC.

The chain combines TRBV18 with TRBJ2-1; 10 bases align to TRBD2. CDR3 length equals 15 residues. Germline V gives CDR1 KGHSH, CDR2 LQKENI. V lost 3 bases to trimming and J lost 5 bases; unmatched junction nucleotides: 4. The CDR3 nucleotides read TGTGCCAGCTCACCCGGGACTAGCGCCAACAATGAGCAGTTCTTC. Protein product: CASSPGTSANNEQFF.

The chain recombines TRBV5-1 with TRBJ1-5, with D tentatively TRBD1 (6 bases). The CDR3 is made up of 18 amino acids. Germline lookup yields CDR1 SGHRS and CDR2 YFSETQ. The V end was cut by 9 bases, the J end by 1 base, with 26 bases between. The CDR3 sequence: CANPLPGHHFRSNQPQHF. The DNA for the CDR3 is TGCGCCAACCCTCTACCGGGACACCACTTTCGGAGCAATCAGCCCCAGCATTTT.

The chain couples TRBV11-1 to TRBJ2-7; 8 bases agree with TRBD1. This CDR3 has 15 amino acids. The junction had 10 bases not matched to a gene; V was cut back by 5 bases and J by 4 bases. In germline, CDR1 is SGHAT, CDR2 FQDESV (reference sequence). Here the CDR3 reads CASSPRGQDRYEQYF. CDR3 coding DNA: TGTGCCAGCAGCCCACGGGGACAGGACCGTTACGAGCAGTACTTC.

A note on this clone: A junction boundary mismatches the germline segment, possibly from a read error. This specimen includes other DNA sequences encoding the same CDR3. The chain combines TRBV5-1 with TRBJ2-3; 9 bases match TRBD2. Germline CDR1 reads SGHRS; CDR2 reads YFSETQ. The CDR3 length is 15 residues. The CDR3 sequence: CASSLPSGGTDTQYF. CDR3 nucleotides: TGTGCCAGCAGCTTGCCTAGCGGGGGCACAGATACGCAGTATTTT.

V and J are TRBV9 and TRBJ1-2; D may be TRBD1 (5 bases). Germline V CDR1 and CDR2: SGDLS, YYNGEE. V was cut by 5 bases and J by 1 base, with 15 bases left in between. The length of the CDR3 is 15 residues. The CDR3 nucleotides are TGTGCCAGCAGTTTACGGGCAGGGATTAACTATGGCTACACCTTC. It specifies CASSLRAGINYGYTF. Full variable domain (rest looked up from reference TRBV9 and TRBJ1-2): DSGVTQTPKHLITATGQRVTLRCSPRSGDLSVYWYQQSLDQGLQFLIQYYNGEERAKGNILERFSAQQFPDLHSELNLSSLELGDSALYFCASSLRAGINYGYTFGSGTRLTVV.

The genes are TRBV25-1 and TRBJ2-5, with 9 bases identical to TRBD1. The V gene's germline CDR1 is MGHDK and CDR2 SYGVNS. J lost 1 base, V lost 6 bases, and 9 bases had no gene match. The length of the CDR3 is 16 residues. CDR3 DNA: TGTGCCAGCAGGGGGGACAGGGTTGCTACCCAAGAGACCCAGTACTTC. This encodes CASRGDRVATQETQYF.

The J gene is TRBJ2-7, the V gene TRBV7-3; maybe TRBD2 (5 bases). The V end lost 5 bases, the J end lost 0 bases, and 14 bases lay between the germline ends. The CDR3 has 15 amino acids. CDR1 is SGHTA and CDR2 is FQGTGA in the germline V gene. The CDR3 DNA sequence: TGTGCCAGCAGCCAAGGACTCGTGAGCTCCTACGAGCAGTACTTC. This translates into CASSQGLVSSYEQYF.

V and J are TRBV10-3 and TRBJ2-4; the D gene is possibly TRBD1 (6 bases). CDR1 is ENHRY and CDR2 is SYGVKD in the germline V gene. The CDR3 totals 14 residues. Deletions cut 7 bases from V and 4 bases from J, with 14 bases between. The CDR3 DNA reads TGTGCCATCAAGACCAGGGGCACAAAAAACATTCAGTACTTC. Translation gives CAIKTRGTKNIQYF.

Here the CDR3 reads CASSRTLAGNYEQYF. The CDR3 nucleotides read TGTGCCAGCAGCAGAACGTTAGCGGGAAACTACGAGCAGTACTTC. This rearrangement joins TRBV6-5 to TRBJ2-7, with 8 bases identical to TRBD2. This CDR3 has 15 residues. With V trimmed by 6 bases and J by 3 bases, 10 bases remained unmatched. Germline V gene data show CDR1 as MNHEY and CDR2 as SVGAGI.

The chain joins TRBV10-3 to TRBJ1-4; D gene unclear. V lost 7 bases and J lost 6, with 12 bases in between. The CDR3 covers 13 residues. Looked up from germline, CDR1 is ENHRY and CDR2 is SYGVKD. The CDR3 DNA reads TGTGCCATCAATGACGGAAGGGATGAAAAACTGTTTTTT. Translating gives CAINDGRDEKLFF.